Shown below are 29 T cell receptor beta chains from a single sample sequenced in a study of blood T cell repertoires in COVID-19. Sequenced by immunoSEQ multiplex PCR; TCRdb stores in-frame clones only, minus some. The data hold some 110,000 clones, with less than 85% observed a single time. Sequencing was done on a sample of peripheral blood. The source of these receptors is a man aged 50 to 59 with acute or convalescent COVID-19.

The CDR3 loop is CASSFVGLGTQYF. DNA for the CDR3: TGTGCCAGCAGCTTCGTTGGCCTTGGTACGCAGTATTTT. The V gene is TRBV5-4, the J gene TRBJ2-3, with D hard to call. The V gene lost 2 bases and the J gene lost 8 bases, with 12 bases spanning the gap. This CDR3 is 13 amino acids long. From germline, CDR1 is SGHNT and CDR2 YYREEE (reference sequence).

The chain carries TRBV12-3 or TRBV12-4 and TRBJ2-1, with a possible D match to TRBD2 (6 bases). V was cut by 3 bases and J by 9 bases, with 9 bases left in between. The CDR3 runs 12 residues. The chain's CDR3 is CASSLIGGEQFF. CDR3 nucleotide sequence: TGTGCCAGCAGTTTGATCGGGGGTGAGCAGTTCTTC.

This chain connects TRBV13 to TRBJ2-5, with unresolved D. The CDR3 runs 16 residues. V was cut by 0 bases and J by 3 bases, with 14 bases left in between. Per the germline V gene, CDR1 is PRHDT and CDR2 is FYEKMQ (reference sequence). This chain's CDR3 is CASSLGGQVGKETQYF. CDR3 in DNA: TGTGCCAGCAGCTTAGGGGGCCAAGTAGGAAAAGAGACCCAGTACTTC. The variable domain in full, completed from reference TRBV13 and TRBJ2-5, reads AAGVIQSPRHLIKEKRETATLKCYPIPRHDTVYWYQQGPGQDPQFLISFYEKMQSDKGSIPDRFSAQQFSDYHSELNMSSLELGDSALYFCASSLGGQVGKETQYFGPGTRLLVL.

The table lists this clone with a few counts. This CDR3 is CASAPRHTDTQYF. CDR3 in DNA: TGTGCCAGCGCACCAAGACACACAGATACGCAGTATTTT. J is TRBJ2-3 and V is TRBV7-3, with D unclear. The CDR3 loop spans 13 amino acids. Trimming took 8 bases from V and 2 from J, leaving 11 bases between them. Germline CDR1 and CDR2: SGHTA and FQGTGA.

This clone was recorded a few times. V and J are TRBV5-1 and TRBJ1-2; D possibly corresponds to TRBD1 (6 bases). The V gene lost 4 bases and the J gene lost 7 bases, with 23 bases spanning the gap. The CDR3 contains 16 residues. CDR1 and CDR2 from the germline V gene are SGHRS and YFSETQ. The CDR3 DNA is TGCGCCAGCAGCGGGCCGACAGGAGAACACAAGGGTGGCTACACCTTC. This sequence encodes CASSGPTGEHKGGYTF.

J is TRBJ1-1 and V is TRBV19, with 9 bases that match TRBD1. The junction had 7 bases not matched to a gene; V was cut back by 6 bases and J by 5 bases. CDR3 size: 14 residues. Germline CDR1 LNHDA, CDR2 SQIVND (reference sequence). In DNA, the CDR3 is TGTGCCAGTAGGATACAGGGGGCTCAGACTGAAGCTTTCTTT. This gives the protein CASRIQGAQTEAFF.

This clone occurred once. The CDR3 reads CATRETGASTDTQYF. The CDR3 nucleotides read TGTGCCACCAGGGAGACAGGAGCTAGCACAGATACGCAGTATTTT. This rearrangement joins TRBV15 to TRBJ2-3; D perhaps matches TRBD1 (6 bases). CDR1 and CDR2 from the germline V gene are LNHNV and YYDKDF (reference sequence). V was pared by 6 bases and J by 0 bases, with 13 bases between. The CDR3 totals 15 residues. The whole variable domain, remainder taken from reference TRBV15 and TRBJ2-3, is DAMVIQNPRYQVTQFGKPVTLSCSQTLNHNVMYWYQQKSSQAPKLLFHYYDKDFNNEADTPDNFQSRRPNTSFCFLDIRSPGLGDTAMYLCATRETGASTDTQYFGPGTRLTVL.

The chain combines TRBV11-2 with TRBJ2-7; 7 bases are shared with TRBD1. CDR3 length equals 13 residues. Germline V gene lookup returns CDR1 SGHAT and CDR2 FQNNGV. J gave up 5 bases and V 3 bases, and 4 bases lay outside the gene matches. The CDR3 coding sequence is TGTGCCAGCAGCTTCTCAGGGGGAAACGAGCAGTACTTC. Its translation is CASSFSGGNEQYF.

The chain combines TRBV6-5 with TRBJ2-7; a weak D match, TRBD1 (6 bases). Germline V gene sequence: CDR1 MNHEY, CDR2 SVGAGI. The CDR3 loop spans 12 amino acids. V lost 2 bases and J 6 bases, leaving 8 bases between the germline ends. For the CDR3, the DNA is TGTGCCAGCAGTTACGCCAGGGGCGAGCAGTACTTC. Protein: CASSYARGEQYF.

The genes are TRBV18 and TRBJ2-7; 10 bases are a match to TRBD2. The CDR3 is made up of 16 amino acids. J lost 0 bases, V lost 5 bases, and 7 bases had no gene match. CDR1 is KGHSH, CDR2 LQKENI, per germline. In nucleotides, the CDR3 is TGTGCCAGCTCAGGGTCACTAGCGGGGAACTCCTACGAGCAGTACTTC. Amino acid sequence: CASSGSLAGNSYEQYF. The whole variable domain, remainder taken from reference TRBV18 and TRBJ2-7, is NAGVMQNPRHLVRRRGQEARLRCSPMKGHSHVYWYRQLPEEGLKFMVYLQKENIIDESGMPKERFSAEFPKEGPSILRIQQVVRGDSAAYFCASSGSLAGNSYEQYFGPGTRLTVT.

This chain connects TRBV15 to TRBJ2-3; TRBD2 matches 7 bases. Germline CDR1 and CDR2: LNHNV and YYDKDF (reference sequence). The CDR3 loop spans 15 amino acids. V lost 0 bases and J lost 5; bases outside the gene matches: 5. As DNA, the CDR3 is TGTGCCACCAGCAGAGAACAGCGGGATATAGATACGCAGTATTTT. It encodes CATSREQRDIDTQYF.

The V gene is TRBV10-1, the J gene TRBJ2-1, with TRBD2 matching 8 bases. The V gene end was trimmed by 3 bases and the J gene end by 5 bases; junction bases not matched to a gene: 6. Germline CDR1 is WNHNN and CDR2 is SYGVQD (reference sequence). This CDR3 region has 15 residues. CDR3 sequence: CASSDYLAGNNEQFF. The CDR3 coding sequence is TGCGCCAGCAGTGACTATCTAGCGGGTAACAATGAGCAGTTCTTC.

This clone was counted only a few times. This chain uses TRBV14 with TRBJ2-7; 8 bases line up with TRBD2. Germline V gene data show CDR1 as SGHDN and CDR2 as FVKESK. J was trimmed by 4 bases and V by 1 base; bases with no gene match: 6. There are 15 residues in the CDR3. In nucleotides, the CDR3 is TGTGCCAGCAGCCAAGCCCCTACTAGCGGTTACGAGCAGTACTTC. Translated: CASSQAPTSGYEQYF.

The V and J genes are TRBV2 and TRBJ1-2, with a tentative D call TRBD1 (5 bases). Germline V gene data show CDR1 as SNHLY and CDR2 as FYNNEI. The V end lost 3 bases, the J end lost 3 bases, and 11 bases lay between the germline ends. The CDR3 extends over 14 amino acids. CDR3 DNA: TGTGCCAGCAGTGAGTCAGGGTCCCACTATGGCTACACCTTC. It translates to CASSESGSHYGYTF.

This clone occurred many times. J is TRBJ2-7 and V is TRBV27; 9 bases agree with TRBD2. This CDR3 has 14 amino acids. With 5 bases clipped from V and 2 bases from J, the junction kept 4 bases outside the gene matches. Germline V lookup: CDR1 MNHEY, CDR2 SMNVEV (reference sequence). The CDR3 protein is CASSRLAAPYEQYF. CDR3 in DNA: TGTGCCAGCAGTCGACTAGCGGCACCCTACGAGCAGTACTTC.

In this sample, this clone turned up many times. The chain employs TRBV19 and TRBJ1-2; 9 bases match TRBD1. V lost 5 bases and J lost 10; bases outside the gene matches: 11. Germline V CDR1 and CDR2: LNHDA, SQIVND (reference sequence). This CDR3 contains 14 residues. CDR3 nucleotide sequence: TGTGCCAGTAGTCCCGGGACAGGGTCCGTTGACTACACCTTC. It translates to CASSPGTGSVDYTF.

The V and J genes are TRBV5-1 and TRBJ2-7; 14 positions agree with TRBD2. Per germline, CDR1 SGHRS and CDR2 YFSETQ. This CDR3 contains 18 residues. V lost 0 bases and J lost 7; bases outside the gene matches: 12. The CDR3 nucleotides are TGCGCCAGCAGCTTGGACGCCCTGACTAGCGGGAGGGCGCGTGAGCAGTACTTC. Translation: CASSLDALTSGRAREQYF.

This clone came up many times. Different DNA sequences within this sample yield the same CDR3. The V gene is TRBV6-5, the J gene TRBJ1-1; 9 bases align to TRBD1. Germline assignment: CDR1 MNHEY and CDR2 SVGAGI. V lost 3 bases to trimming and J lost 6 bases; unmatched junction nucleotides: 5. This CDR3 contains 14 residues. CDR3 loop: CASSYRDRVAEAFF. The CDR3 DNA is TGTGCCAGCAGTTATCGGGACAGGGTCGCTGAAGCTTTCTTT.

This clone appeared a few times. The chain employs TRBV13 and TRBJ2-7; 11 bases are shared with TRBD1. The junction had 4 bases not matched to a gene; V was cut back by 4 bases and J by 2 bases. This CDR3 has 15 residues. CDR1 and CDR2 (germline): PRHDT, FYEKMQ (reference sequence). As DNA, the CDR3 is TGTGCCAGCAGCTGGCCGGGACAGGGGGCCTACGAGCAGTACTTC. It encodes CASSWPGQGAYEQYF.

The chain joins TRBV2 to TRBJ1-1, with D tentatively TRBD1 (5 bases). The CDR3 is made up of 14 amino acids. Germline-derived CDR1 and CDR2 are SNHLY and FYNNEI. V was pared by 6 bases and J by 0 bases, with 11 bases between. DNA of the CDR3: TGTGCCAGCAGGGAGGGGACCCTGAACACTGAAGCTTTCTTT. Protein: CASREGTLNTEAFF.

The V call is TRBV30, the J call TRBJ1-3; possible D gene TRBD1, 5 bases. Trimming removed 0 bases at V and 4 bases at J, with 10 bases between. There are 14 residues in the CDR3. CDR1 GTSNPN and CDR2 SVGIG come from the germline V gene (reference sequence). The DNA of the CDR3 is TGTGCCTGGAGTGTGGGGGGAGGAGGAAACACCATATATTTT. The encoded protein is CAWSVGGGGNTIYF.

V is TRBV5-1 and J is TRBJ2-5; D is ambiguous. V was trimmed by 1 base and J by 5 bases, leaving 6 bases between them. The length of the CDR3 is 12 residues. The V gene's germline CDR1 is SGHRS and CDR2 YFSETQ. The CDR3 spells CASSLLQETQYF. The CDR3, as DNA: TGCGCCAGCAGCTTGCTGCAGGAGACCCAGTACTTC.

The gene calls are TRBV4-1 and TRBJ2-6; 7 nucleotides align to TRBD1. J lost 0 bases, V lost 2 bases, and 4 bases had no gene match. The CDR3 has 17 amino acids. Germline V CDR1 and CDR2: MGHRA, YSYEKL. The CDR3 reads CASSQRQGSSGANVLTF. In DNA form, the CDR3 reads TGCGCCAGCAGCCAAAGACAGGGATCCTCTGGGGCCAACGTCCTGACTTTC.

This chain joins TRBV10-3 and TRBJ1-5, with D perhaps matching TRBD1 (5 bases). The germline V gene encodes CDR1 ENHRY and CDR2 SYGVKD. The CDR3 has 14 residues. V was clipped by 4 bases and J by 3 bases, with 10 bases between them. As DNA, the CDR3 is TGTGCCATCAGTGGGCCGGACACCAATCAGCCCCAGCATTTT. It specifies CAISGPDTNQPQHF.

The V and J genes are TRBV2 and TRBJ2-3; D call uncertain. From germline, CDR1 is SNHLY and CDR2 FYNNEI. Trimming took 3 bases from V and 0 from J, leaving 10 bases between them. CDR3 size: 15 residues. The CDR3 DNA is TGTGCCAGCAGTGATCCGGGTTCTAGCACAGATACGCAGTATTTT. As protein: CASSDPGSSTDTQYF.

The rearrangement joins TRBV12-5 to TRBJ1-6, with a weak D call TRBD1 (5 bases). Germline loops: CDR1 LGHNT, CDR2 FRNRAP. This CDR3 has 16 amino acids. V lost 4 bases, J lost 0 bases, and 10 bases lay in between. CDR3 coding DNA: TGTGCTAGTGGTTCCCGGGGGAGCTCCTATAATTCACCCCTCCACTTT. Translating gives CASGSRGSSYNSPLHF.

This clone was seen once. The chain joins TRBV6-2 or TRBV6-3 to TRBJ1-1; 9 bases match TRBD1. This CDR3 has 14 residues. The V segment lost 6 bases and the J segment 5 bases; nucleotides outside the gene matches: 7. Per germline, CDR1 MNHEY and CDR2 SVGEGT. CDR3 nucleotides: TGTGCCAGCAGACCTAACAGGGGGCAAACTGAAGCTTTCTTT. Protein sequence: CASRPNRGQTEAFF.

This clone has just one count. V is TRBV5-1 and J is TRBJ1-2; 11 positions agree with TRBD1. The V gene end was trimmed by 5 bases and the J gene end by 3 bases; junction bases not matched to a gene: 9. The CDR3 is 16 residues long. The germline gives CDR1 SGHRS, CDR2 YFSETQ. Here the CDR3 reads CASSWDRGTSDYGYTF. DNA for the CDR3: TGCGCCAGCAGTTGGGACAGGGGGACGTCGGACTATGGCTACACCTTC.

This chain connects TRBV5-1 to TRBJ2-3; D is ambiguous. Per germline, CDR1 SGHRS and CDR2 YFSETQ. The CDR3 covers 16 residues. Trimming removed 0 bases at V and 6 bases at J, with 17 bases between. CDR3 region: CASSLELALGMDTQYF. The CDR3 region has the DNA TGCGCCAGCAGCTTGGAGCTGGCCCTAGGCATGGATACGCAGTATTTT.